A selection of T cell receptor beta chains follows, all from one sample in a study of CD8 T cells in ankylosing spondylitis. Using its own MiXCR run on the 5' RACE reads, TCRdb lists one record per CDR3 protein. The table includes 300,000 to 400,000 distinct CDR3 sequences, roughly 11% detected once. Sequencing used blood, either unsorted or a sorted T cell fraction (not recorded which). These receptors were obtained from a female donor with ankylosing spondylitis or in good health (not recorded which). Both conserved end residues are part of each CDR3. The D gene is left open where the match is weak. Clone size is shown for a subset of rows, as once, few, many or a class of expanded clone.

NA,TRBV11-3,TRBJ2-2,many,CASSLRPPTGELFF,TGTGCCAGCAGCTTGAGACCACCTACCGGGGAGCTGTTTTTT
NA,TRBV29-1,TRBJ2-2,many,CSVIGADTGELFF,TGCAGCGTTATCGGGGCGGACACCGGGGAGCTGTTTTTT
TRBD1,TRBV5-1,TRBJ2-3,few,CASSLEGATGTDTQYF,TGCGCCAGCAGCTTGGAGGGGGCGACGGGCACAGATACGCAGTATTTT
NA,TRBV6-1,TRBJ1-2,many,CASTSTGGIYGYTF,TGTGCCAGCACATCGACCGGGGGGATTTATGGCTACACCTTC
TRBD1,TRBV12-3/TRBV12-4,TRBJ1-2,NA,CASSRGQPSYGYTF,TGTGCCAGCAGCCGGGGACAGCCATCCTATGGCTACACCTTC
NA,TRBV9,TRBJ1-6,NA,CASSLPGFNSPLHF,TGTGCCAGCAGTCTCCCGGGATTTAATTCACCCCTCCACTTT
TRBD1,TRBV7-3,TRBJ1-1,few,CASSLNAGGTEAFF,TGTGCCAGCAGCTTAAATGCAGGGGGGACTGAAGCTTTCTTT
NA,TRBV7-9,TRBJ2-7,NA,CASSFGFRTYEQYF,TGTGCCAGCAGCTTTGGGTTCAGAACCTACGAGCAGTACTTC
NA,TRBV20-1,TRBJ2-1,NA,CSASTVSGSYNEQFF,TGCAGTGCTAGTACAGTCTCCGGGTCCTACAATGAGCAGTTCTTC
TRBD2,TRBV7-9,TRBJ2-3,NA,CASSSSGRAADTQYF,TGTGCCAGCAGCTCTTCGGGGAGGGCGGCAGATACGCAGTATTTT
TRBD2,TRBV3-1,TRBJ2-2,NA,CASSRGGATGELFF,TGTGCCAGCAGCCGGGGGGGAGCGACCGGGGAGCTGTTTTTT
NA,TRBV2,TRBJ2-3,many,CASSKQGLGTDTQYF,TGTGCCAGCAGCAAGCAGGGACTGGGCACAGATACGCAGTATTTT
TRBD2,TRBV27,TRBJ2-1,many,CASSSRSAGAYNEQFF,TGTGCCAGCAGTTCCCGGTCGGCGGGGGCCTACAATGAGCAGTTCTTC
NA,TRBV4-3,TRBJ2-1,few,CASSLWDGEQFF,TGCGCCAGCAGCCTATGGGATGGTGAGCAGTTCTTC
TRBD2,TRBV20-1,TRBJ2-2,many,CSARTSGSFGELFF,TGCAGTGCTAGAACTAGCGGGAGCTTCGGGGAGCTGTTTTTT
NA,TRBV7-9,TRBJ2-1,few,CASNPAQGSVLPNEQFF,TGTGCCAGCAACCCGGCCCAGGGATCGGTTCTACCCAATGAGCAGTTCTTC
NA,TRBV7-8,TRBJ2-3,few,CASSGTTVSIHTQYF,TGTGCCAGCAGCGGGACGACAGTTTCAATTCATACGCAGTATTTT
TRBD2,TRBV12-3/TRBV12-4,TRBJ2-1,NA,CASSPSGRLINEQFF,TGTGCCAGCAGTCCGAGCGGGAGGCTGATCAATGAGCAGTTCTTC
NA,TRBV7-2,TRBJ2-1,many,CASSSRLSLNNEQFF,TGTGCCAGCAGTTCTAGACTATCCCTTAACAATGAGCAGTTCTTC
NA,TRBV20-1,TRBJ1-5,NA,CSARTAEQPQHF,TGCAGTGCAAGGACAGCCGAGCAGCCCCAGCATTTT
NA,TRBV7-2,TRBJ2-3,NA,CASSLDQMRYF,TGTGCCAGCAGCTTAGATCAGATGCGGTATTTT
TRBD2,TRBV28,TRBJ2-3,many,CATRLAGSTDTQYF,TGTGCAACTCGACTAGCAGGTAGCACAGATACGCAGTATTTT
NA,TRBV5-1,TRBJ1-3,NA,CASSLDGSGNTIYF,TGCGCCAGCAGCTTGGACGGATCTGGAAACACCATATATTTT
NA,TRBV3-1,TRBJ2-3,few,CASSPYRADTQYF,TGTGCCAGCAGCCCATACAGGGCGGATACGCAGTATTTT
TRBD2,TRBV20-1,TRBJ2-3,NA,CSARDLLAGDTDTQYF,TGCAGTGCTAGGGACCTACTAGCGGGAGACACAGATACGCAGTATTTT
NA,TRBV20-1,TRBJ2-7,many,CSARGGPLRQISYEQYF,TGCAGTGCTAGAGGTGGACCCCTCAGACAGATCTCCTACGAGCAGTACTTC
NA,TRBV12-3/TRBV12-4,TRBJ1-2,many,CASSFNRRWGYTF,TGTGCCAGCAGTTTTAATCGGCGGTGGGGCTACACCTTC
TRBD2,TRBV7-2,TRBJ2-4,many,CASSFGGSLDKNIQYF,TGTGCCAGCAGCTTTGGCGGGAGTCTAGACAAAAACATTCAGTACTTC
NA,TRBV6-5,TRBJ2-5,NA,CASRRNQETQYF,TGTGCCAGCAGGCGCAATCAAGAGACCCAGTACTTC
NA,TRBV5-1,TRBJ2-7,many,CASSLELAASSYEQYF,TGCGCCAGCAGCTTGGAGTTAGCGGCGAGCTCCTACGAGCAGTACTTC
NA,TRBV20-1,TRBJ2-3,many,CSARSWGADTQYF,TGCAGTGCCCGGAGTTGGGGGGCAGATACGCAGTATTTT
NA,TRBV12-3/TRBV12-4,TRBJ2-1,many,CASSFTDLEEFF,TGTGCCAGCAGTTTTACGGACCTAGAGGAGTTCTTC
NA,TRBV20-1,TRBJ1-5,NA,CSARQPTADQPQHF,TGCAGTGCTAGACAACCAACAGCGGATCAGCCCCAGCATTTT
NA,TRBV12-3/TRBV12-4,TRBJ1-3,many,CASGRSGNTIYF,TGTGCCAGCGGTCGCTCTGGAAACACCATATATTTT
NA,TRBV5-1,TRBJ1-4,many,CASSLDGINEKLFF,TGCGCCAGCAGCTTAGACGGGATAAATGAAAAACTGTTTTTT
NA,TRBV20-1,TRBJ1-4,many,CSALTRGREKLFF,TGCAGTGCCCTTACACGGGGTCGGGAAAAACTGTTTTTT